This T cell receptor beta chain was recovered during a study of cytomegalovirus exposure and HLA in healthy donors. Study summary: As an earlier analysis found, roughly 180 million T cells yielded about 120 million unique TCR beta sequences.

The ends lost 7 bases at V and 6 bases at J; junction bases unmatched: 4. This CDR3 comprises 13 residues. The germline CDR1 and CDR2 sequences are SNHLY and FYNNEI. 13 Jbeta primers and 60 Vbeta primers were used for the PCR. The protocol was immunoSEQ multiplex PCR, while the TCRdb copy is restricted to in-frame clones and leaves out a portion. This table holds more than 90,000 clones, roughly 75% found once. This clone was detected once. At collection, donors were nominally healthy, but unrecorded immune exposures were probable. The TCR sequence derives from a woman aged 60-70 years in good health and CMV-seronegative. The V call is TRBV2, the J call TRBJ2-1; 9 bases fit TRBD1. Material for sequencing was PBMCs. The CDR3 region is CASIGTGSNEQFF. The CDR3 DNA reads as TGTGCCAGCATCGGGACAGGGAGCAATGAGCAGTTCTTC. The full variable domain, completed using reference TRBV2 and TRBJ2-1, is EPEVTQTPSHQVTQMGQEVILRCVPISNHLYFYWYRQILGQKVEFLVSFYNNEISEKSEIFDDQFSVERPDGSNFTLKIRSTKLEDSAMYFCASIGTGSNEQFFGPGTRLTVL.